Listed below are T cell receptor beta chains from one sample, sequenced in a study of blood T cell repertoires in COVID-19. The table came from immunoSEQ multiplex PCR; TCRdb's copy has only in-frame clones and leaves some out. Among under 250,000 clones listed, 86% were seen once. Material: peripheral blood. All receptors derive from a man aged 55 to 69 with acute or convalescent COVID-19. Both conserved end residues are part of each CDR3.

>14|TRBV11-2
CASTLAGAYNEQFF
>15|TRBV7-3
CASSMGLAGYNEQFF
>12|TRBV28
CASASSNQPQHF
>16|TRBV19
CATGSLPGQTYNEQFF
>15|TRBV7-9
CASSSGVAGVYGYTF
>13|TRBV4-1
CASSRDRDYEQYF
>14|TRBV11-2
CASSLFSGPYEQYF
>14|TRBV19
CASSMGQGGYEQYF
>13|TRBV9
CASSVDQAGELFF
>15|TRBV18
CASSPITGVVDGYTF
>13|TRBV7-3
CASSFDRLYGYTF
>16|TRBV7-6
CASSLAPGLGGREQFF
>17|TRBV9
CASSASGLAGGAETQYF
>15|TRBV2
CASSGEGAGNSPLHF
>19|TRBV11-3
CASSLGVWTSGSLYNEQFF
>18|TRBV10-2
CASSDRGGQGRGNQPQHF
>14|TRBV7-2
CASSLARGNTEAFF
>16|TRBV28
CASRLAPLSGQETQYF
>15|TRBV21-1
CASTHHRGRDSPLHF
>17|TRBV24-1
CATSGPDRRYIIREQFF
>14|TRBV5-1
CASSRDTLNYGYTF
>13|TRBV5-6
CASSLGGGWEQYF
>17|TRBV24-1
CATGDALAGPDFNEQFF
>13|TRBV11-2
CASSLEENQPQHF
>15|TRBV28
CASRVAGANTGELFF
>17|TRBV27
CASSLRSSGRVADTQYF
>15|TRBV5-6
CASSDPGTGSDTQYF
>15|TRBV6-6
CASRQDRDVNQPQHF
>15|TRBV6-5
CASSPPGLAAYEQYF
>15|TRBV6-5
CASRLGQFSGNTIYF
>13|TRBV12-3/TRBV12-4
CASSLARLDEQFF
>15|TRBV3-1/TRBV3-2
CASSQDPGQGSGYTF
>17|TRBV5-7
CASSLEASSGSTDTQYF
>13|TRBV7-3
CASRSSGTVEQYF
>14|TRBV2
CASSVQGKDQPQHF
>11|TRBV28
CASTGVTEAFF
>15|TRBV29-1
CSAKDGLTAHGELFF
>15|TRBV4-3
CASSQDRVFRETQYF
>15|TRBV7-2
CASSYDPGGNSPLHF
>17|TRBV6-4
CASSDGSRAGTNEKLFF
>13|TRBV12-3/TRBV12-4
CASSPLSDQPQHF
>15|TRBV7-3
CASSYRGNLHNEQFF
>14|TRBV30
CAWSRLGANEKLFF
>13|TRBV12-3/TRBV12-4
CASKPGQGNEQFF
>13|TRBV5-8
CASSQDRGGEQYF
>15|TRBV7-3
CASTEGLAGVGEQFF
>15|TRBV9
CASSAMDRVNQPQHF